Listed here are 8 T cell receptor beta chains from one sample, sequenced in a study of radiotherapy plus CTLA-4 blockade in lung cancer. Clones were read by immunoSEQ multiplex PCR, and TCRdb kept only the in-frame ones, dropping some. The sample holds over 80,000 clones, over 80% seen once. The source material was peripheral blood, sampled from a patient treated with radiotherapy plus ipilimumab. Receptors originate from a human donor with non-small cell lung cancer who had stable disease on radiotherapy plus ipilimumab.

This sequence joins TRBV5-1 and TRBJ2-1, with TRBD2 as a possible D gene (6 bases). Per germline, CDR1 SGHRS and CDR2 YFSETQ. This CDR3 contains 15 residues. V lost 4 bases, J lost 1 base, and 12 bases lay in between. CDR3 in amino acids: CASSAGTLSYNEQFF. The CDR3 DNA reads TGCGCCAGCAGCGCAGGGACTTTATCCTACAATGAGCAGTTCTTC.

This sequence joins TRBV13 and TRBJ2-1; TRBD1 agrees at 10 bases. Germline trimming cut 5 bases from V and 8 bases from J; bases unmatched to any gene: 6. Germline V lookup: CDR1 PRHDT, CDR2 FYEKMQ (reference sequence). This CDR3 has 14 residues. The CDR3 sequence is CASSLEDRGDEQFF. Written as DNA, the CDR3 is TGTGCCAGCAGCCTCGAGGACAGGGGGGATGAGCAGTTCTTC.

This clone has a single count. The chain combines TRBV28 with TRBJ2-7; tentatively, D is TRBD2 (5 bases). CDR3 length equals 18 residues. V lost 4 bases to trimming and J lost 4 bases, with 26 bases between them. Per the germline V gene, CDR1 is MDHEN and CDR2 is SYDVKM. As DNA, the CDR3 is TGTGCCAGCAGTTCCCCTTCCCCTAGACGGCCCTCGGGGTACGAGCAGTACTTC. It encodes CASSSPSPRRPSGYEQYF.

The rearrangement joins TRBV11-2 to TRBJ2-1, with a possible D match to TRBD1 (5 bases). This CDR3 is built from 15 residues. Germline V gives CDR1 SGHAT, CDR2 FQNNGV. The ends were cut back, 0 bases at V and 7 bases at J, with 13 bases in the middle. For the CDR3, the DNA is TGTGCCAGCAGCTTAGATCCCACAGGCTGGAATGAGCAGTTCTTC. It codes for CASSLDPTGWNEQFF.

V is TRBV28 and J is TRBJ1-6, with D unresolved. Germline values: CDR1 MDHEN, CDR2 SYDVKM. This CDR3 contains 13 residues. Trimming shortened V by 8 bases and J by 6 bases, and 11 bases separated the two germline ends. CDR3 bases: TGTGCCAGCGATACTCAGCCTAATTCACCCCTCCACTTT. Translated: CASDTQPNSPLHF.

The chain is built from TRBV29-1 and TRBJ1-1, with TRBD1 as a possible D gene (6 bases). This CDR3 has 13 amino acids. Per germline, CDR1 SQVTM and CDR2 ANQGSEA. Trimming removed 0 bases from V and 7 bases from J, with 12 bases in between. The CDR3 loop is CSVEDRGGYEAFF. CDR3 in DNA: TGCAGCGTTGAAGATAGGGGGGGATATGAAGCTTTCTTT.

This clone was seen just once. The chain employs TRBV11-2 and TRBJ2-7; D unresolved. Germline CDR1 SGHAT, CDR2 FQNNGV. The V end lost 2 bases, the J end lost 3 bases, and 11 bases lay between the germline ends. CDR3 size: 14 residues. CDR3 in DNA: TGTGCCAGCAGCTTATCCTCACAGAACTACGAGCAGTACTTC. It specifies CASSLSSQNYEQYF.

This chain connects TRBV28 to TRBJ1-6; weak D call: TRBD1 (6 bases). Per germline, CDR1 MDHEN and CDR2 SYDVKM. CDR3 length: 13 residues. Trimming removed 7 bases from V and 10 bases from J, with 14 bases in between. The CDR3 nucleotides are TGTGCCAGCAAGGGGGGATTGGGCTCACCCCTCCACTTT. It encodes CASKGGLGSPLHF.